This TCR beta chain was documented in a study of T cells in localized non-small cell lung cancer. Measured with immunoSEQ multiplex PCR; TCRdb has only the in-frame clones, and not every one. The sample holds roughly 6,000 clones, 87% seen once. Germline V gene sequence: CDR1 MNHNS, CDR2 SASEGT. The CDR3 is 16 amino acids. Trimming stripped 1 base from V and 0 bases from J, with 12 bases between. Concerning this clone: Its cognate antigen is unknown.

Study-wide results and caveats: There was higher T cell clonality in uninvolved adjacent lung than in tumor, and it was highest there.

This clonotype was sampled from a male donor older than 55 with stage I lung adenocarcinoma. The sample in question was peripheral blood, obtained before any cancer treatment. The genes are TRBV6-1 and TRBJ1-2; D call uncertain. This chain's CDR3 is CASSEVLWGANYGYTF. The DNA for the CDR3 is TGTGCCAGCAGTGAAGTTCTCTGGGGAGCTAACTATGGCTACACCTTC.